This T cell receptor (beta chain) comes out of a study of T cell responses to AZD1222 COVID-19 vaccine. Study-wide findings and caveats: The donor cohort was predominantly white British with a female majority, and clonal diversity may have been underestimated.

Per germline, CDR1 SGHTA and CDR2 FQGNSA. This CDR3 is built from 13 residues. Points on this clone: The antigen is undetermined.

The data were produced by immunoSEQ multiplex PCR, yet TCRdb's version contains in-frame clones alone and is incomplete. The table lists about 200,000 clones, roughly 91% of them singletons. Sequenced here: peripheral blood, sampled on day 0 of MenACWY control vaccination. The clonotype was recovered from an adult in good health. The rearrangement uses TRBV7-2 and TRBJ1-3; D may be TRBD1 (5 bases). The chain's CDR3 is CAQPQGPGNTIYF. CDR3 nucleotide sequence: TGTGCGCAACCCCAGGGACCTGGAAACACCATATATTTT.